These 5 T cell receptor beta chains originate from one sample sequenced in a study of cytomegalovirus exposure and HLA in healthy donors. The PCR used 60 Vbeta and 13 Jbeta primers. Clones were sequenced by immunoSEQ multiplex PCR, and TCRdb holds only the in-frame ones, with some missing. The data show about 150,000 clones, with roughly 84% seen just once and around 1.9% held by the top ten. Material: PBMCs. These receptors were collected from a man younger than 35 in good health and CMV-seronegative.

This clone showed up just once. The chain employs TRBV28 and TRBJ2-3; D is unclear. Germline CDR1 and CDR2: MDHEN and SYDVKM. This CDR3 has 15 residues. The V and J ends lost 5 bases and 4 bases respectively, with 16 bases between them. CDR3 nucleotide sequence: TGTGCCAGCAGTCCACCTCTATCCCACGCAGATACGCAGTATTTT. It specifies CASSPPLSHADTQYF. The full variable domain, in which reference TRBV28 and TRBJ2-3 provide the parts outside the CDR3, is DVKVTQSSRYLVKRTGEKVFLECVQDMDHENMFWYRQDPGLGLRLIYFSYDVKMKEKGDIPEGYSVSREKKERFSLILESASTNQTSMYLCASSPPLSHADTQYFGPGTRLTVL.

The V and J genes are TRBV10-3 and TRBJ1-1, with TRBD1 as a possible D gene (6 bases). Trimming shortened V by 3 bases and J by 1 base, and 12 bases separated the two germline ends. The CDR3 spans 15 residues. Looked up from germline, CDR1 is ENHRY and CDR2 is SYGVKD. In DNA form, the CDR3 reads TGTGCCATCAGTGAATTAGGCAGGGGGAACACTGAAGCTTTCTTT. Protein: CAISELGRGNTEAFF.

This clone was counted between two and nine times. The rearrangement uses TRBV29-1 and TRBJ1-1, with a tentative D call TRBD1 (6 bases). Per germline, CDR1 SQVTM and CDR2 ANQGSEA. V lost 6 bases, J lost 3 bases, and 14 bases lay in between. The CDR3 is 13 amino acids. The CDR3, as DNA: TGCAGCGTGGCCCGGACAGAGGACACTGAAGCTTTCTTT. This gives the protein CSVARTEDTEAFF. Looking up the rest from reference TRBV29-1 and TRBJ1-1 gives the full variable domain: SAVISQKPSRDICQRGTSLTIQCQVDSQVTMMFWYRQQPGQSLTLIATANQGSEATYESGFVIDKFPISRPNLTFSTLTVSNMSPEDSSIYLCSVARTEDTEAFFGQGTRLTVV.

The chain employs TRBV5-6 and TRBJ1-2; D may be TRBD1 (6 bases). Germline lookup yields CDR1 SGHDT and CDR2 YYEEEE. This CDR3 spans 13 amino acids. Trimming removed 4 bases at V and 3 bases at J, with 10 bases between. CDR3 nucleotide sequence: TGTGCCAGCAGCCTTGGACAGCACTATGGCTACACCTTC. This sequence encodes CASSLGQHYGYTF. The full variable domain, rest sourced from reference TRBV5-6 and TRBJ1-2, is DAGVTQSPTHLIKTRGQQVTLRCSPKSGHDTVSWYQQALGQGPQFIFQYYEEEERQRGNFPDRFSGHQFPNYSSELNVNALLLGDSALYLCASSLGQHYGYTFGSGTRLTVV.

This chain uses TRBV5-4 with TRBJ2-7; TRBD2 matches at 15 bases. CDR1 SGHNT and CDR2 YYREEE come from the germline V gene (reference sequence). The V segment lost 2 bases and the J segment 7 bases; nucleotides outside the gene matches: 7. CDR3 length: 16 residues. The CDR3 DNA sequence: TGTGCCAGCAGCTTCAGGACTAGCGGGGGGGCGTGGGAGCAGTACTTC. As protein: CASSFRTSGGAWEQYF.